This T cell receptor beta chain was identified during a study of T cells in Graves' hyperthyroidism and ophthalmopathy. Germline V lookup: CDR1 MDHEN, CDR2 SYDVKM. The CDR3 sequence is 13 residues long. Deletions cut 6 bases from V and 7 bases from J, with 15 bases between. Amplification yielded TCR beta CDR3 regions, with RNA transcripts as the source. A set of HTBI primers served as the primers for a first-round RT-PCR of the TCR CDR3. TCRdb fed the multiplex PCR reads into MiXCR, producing one record per CDR3 protein. The profile shows approximately 350,000 distinct CDR3 sequences, 15% of them singletons.

This receptor was taken from a woman in her sixties with Graves' ophthalmopathy. Sequenced input: blood. The rearrangement joins TRBV28 to TRBJ1-2; TRBD1 might be the D (6 bases). CDR3 bases: TGTGCCAGCAGCTTGGGGACATCTGCTGGCTACACCTTC. Protein: CASSLGTSAGYTF.